This T cell receptor (beta chain) was documented in a study of shared clonotypes between healthy human individuals. Study results and caveats: In contrast to clonotypes shared by all four donors, non-shared clonotypes had lower generation probabilities.

Comments on this clone: Its target is unknown.

The assay was immunoSEQ multiplex PCR, and TCRdb's table has in-frame clones only and misses some. This table has roughly 2,500,000 clones, 80% to 95% appearing once. The CDR3 length is 12 residues. V was shortened by 6 bases and J by 10 bases, with 13 bases between the two germline ends. The germline V gene encodes CDR1 MNHEY and CDR2 SVGAGI. The V gene is TRBV6-5, the J gene TRBJ2-1; no definite D call. The specimen sequenced was naive CD4+ T cells from PBMCs. As for subset: CD45RA+ positively selected. The receptor's source is a man aged 18 to 35 in good health. Some clones in this sample may be carry-over from other donors' samples. CDR3 bases: TGTGCCAGCAGGGCCCCTCCGACAGAGCAGTTCTTC. Translating gives CASRAPPTEQFF.